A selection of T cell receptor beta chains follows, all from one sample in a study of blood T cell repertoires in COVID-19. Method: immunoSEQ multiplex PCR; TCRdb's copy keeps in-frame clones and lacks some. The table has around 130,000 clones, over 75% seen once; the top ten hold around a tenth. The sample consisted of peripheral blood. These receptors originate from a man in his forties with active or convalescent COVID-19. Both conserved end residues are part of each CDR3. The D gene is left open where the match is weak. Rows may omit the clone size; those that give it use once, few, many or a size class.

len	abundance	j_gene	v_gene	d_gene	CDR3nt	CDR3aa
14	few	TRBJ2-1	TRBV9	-	TGTGCCAGCAGCGTAACCGGGGGGCGCCGCGAGCAGTTCTTC	CASSVTGGRREQFF
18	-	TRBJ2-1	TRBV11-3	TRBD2	TGTGCCAGCAGCTCCTGGACTAGCGGGGAGAGCTCCTACAATGAGCAGTTCTTC	CASSSWTSGESSYNEQFF
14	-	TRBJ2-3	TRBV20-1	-	TGCAGTGCTAGTGCAGCGGTCTTGGGAGATACGCAGTATTTT	CSASAAVLGDTQYF
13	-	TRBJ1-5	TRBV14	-	TGTGCCAGCAGCCAATCCCAGTATCAGCCCCAGCATTTT	CASSQSQYQPQHF
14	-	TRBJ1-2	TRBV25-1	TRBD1	TGTGCCAGCAGACGGACAGGGGGCGTCTATGGCTACACCTTC	CASRRTGGVYGYTF
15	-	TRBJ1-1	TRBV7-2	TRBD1	TGTGCCAGCAGACGATCGACAGGGTTGAACACTGAAGCTTTCTTT	CASRRSTGLNTEAFF
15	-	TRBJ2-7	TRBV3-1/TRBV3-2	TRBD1	TGTGCCAGCAGCCAAGGGACAGGAACCGGCTACGAGCAGTACTTC	CASSQGTGTGYEQYF
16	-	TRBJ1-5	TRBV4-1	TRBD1	TGCGCCAGCAGCCAAGATTTCAGGACAGGGCTTCAGCCCCAGCATTTT	CASSQDFRTGLQPQHF
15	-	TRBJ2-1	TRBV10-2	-	TGCGCCAGTGGACAGGGACTAAATATTTACAATGAGCAGTTCTTC	CASGQGLNIYNEQFF
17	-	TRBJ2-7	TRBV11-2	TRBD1	TGTGCCAGCAGCTTAGACCGGGGACAGGGTGGCTCCTACGAGCAGTACTTC	CASSLDRGQGGSYEQYF
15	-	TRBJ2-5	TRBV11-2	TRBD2	TGTGCCAGCAGCTCCTCCGGGACTAGCGAAGAGACCCAGTACTTC	CASSSSGTSEETQYF
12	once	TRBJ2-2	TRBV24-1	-	TGTGCCACCAGCAGGTCCACCGGGGAGCTGTTTTTT	CATSRSTGELFF
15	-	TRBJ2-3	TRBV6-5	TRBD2	TGTGCCAGCAGACCTCTTAGCGGGGGGGGAGATACGCAGTATTTT	CASRPLSGGGDTQYF
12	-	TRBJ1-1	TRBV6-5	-	TGTGCCAGCGCGAGGAGGGCCACTGAAGCTTTCTTT	CASARRATEAFF
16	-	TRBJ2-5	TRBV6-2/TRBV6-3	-	TGTGCCTGCAGTTTTAGTTCAGGCCTGCTTTTAGAGACCCAGTACTTC	CACSFSSGLLLETQYF
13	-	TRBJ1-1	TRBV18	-	TGTGCCAGCTCACCTAGGGAGGACACTGAAGCTTTCTTT	CASSPREDTEAFF
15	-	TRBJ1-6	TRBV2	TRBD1	TGTGCCAGCACCGACCCCCAGGGGGCAGGATCACCCCTCCACTTT	CASTDPQGAGSPLHF
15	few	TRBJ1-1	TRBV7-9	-	TGTGCCAGCAGCTTGCCCCGGGAGTTGAACACTGAAGCTTTCTTT	CASSLPRELNTEAFF
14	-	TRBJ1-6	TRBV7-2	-	TGTGCCAGCAGCGCGCAGGGTCCTAATTCACCCCTCCACTTT	CASSAQGPNSPLHF
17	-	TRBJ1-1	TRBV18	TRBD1	TGTGCCAGCTCACCACCCACAGGGGGTGCCCTGAACACTGAAGCTTTCTTT	CASSPPTGGALNTEAFF
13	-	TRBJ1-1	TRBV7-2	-	TGTGCCAGCAGCCAGGCTGGGAGCAGGATAGCTTTCTTT	CASSQAGSRIAFF
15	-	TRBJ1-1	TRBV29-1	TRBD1	TGCAGCGTTGAAGTTGTGGGACAGGGTTACACTGAAGCTTTCTTT	CSVEVVGQGYTEAFF
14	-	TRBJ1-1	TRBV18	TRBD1	TGTGCCAGCTCACGCCGGGACAGCTACACTGAAGCTTTCTTT	CASSRRDSYTEAFF
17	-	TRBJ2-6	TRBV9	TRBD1	TGTGCCAGCAGCCCAGGACAGGGGACGGCTGGGGCCAACGTCCTGACTTTC	CASSPGQGTAGANVLTF
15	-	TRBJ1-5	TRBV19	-	TGTGCCAGTAGTAGCGATTCCGGGACAAGGGAGCCCCAGCATTTT	CASSSDSGTREPQHF
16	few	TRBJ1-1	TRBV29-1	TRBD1	TGCAGCCTCCCATTCTTCCGGGACAGGGGGCTCGCTGAAGCTTTCTTT	CSLPFFRDRGLAEAFF
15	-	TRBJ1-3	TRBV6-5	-	TGTGCCAGCAGTCGACCAGGGACAACCGGAAACACCATATATTTT	CASSRPGTTGNTIYF
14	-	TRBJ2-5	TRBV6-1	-	TGTGCCAGCAGAACTGGGCCAAGCGGGGAGACCCAGTACTTC	CASRTGPSGETQYF
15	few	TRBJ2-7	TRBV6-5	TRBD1	TGTGCCAGCAGTTACAGGGGACAGGGCACCTACGAGCAGTACTTC	CASSYRGQGTYEQYF
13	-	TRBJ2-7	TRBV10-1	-	TGCGCCAGCAGTGGTAACAGGGCTGGCGAGCAGTACTTC	CASSGNRAGEQYF
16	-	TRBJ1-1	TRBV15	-	TGTGCCACCAGCAGAGGGTTTTCAGTAATGAACACTGAAGCTTTCTTT	CATSRGFSVMNTEAFF
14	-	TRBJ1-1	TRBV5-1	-	TGCGCCAGCAGCTTGACGGACATGAACACTGAAGCTTTCTTT	CASSLTDMNTEAFF
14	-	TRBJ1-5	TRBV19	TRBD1	TGTGCCAGTAGTATAGGACAGGGGGATCAGCCCCAGCATTTT	CASSIGQGDQPQHF
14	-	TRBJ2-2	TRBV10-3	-	TGTGCCATCAGTGGGGCGGGTTTGGCCGGGGAGCTGTTTTTT	CAISGAGLAGELFF
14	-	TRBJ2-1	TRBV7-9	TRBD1	TGTGCCAGCAGCTTGACCGGGACAGGGGCTGAGCAGTTCTTC	CASSLTGTGAEQFF
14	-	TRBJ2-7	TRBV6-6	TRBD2	TGTGCCAGCAGTATCCGCGGGGGGGCCGGAGAGCAGTACTTC	CASSIRGGAGEQYF
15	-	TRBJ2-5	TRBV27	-	TGTGCCAGCAGTTTTAAATCCCAAGGGGCCGGGACCCAGTACTTC	CASSFKSQGAGTQYF
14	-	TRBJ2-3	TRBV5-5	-	TGTGCCAGCAGCTTGGAGGGGGTGGCAGATACGCAGTATTTT	CASSLEGVADTQYF
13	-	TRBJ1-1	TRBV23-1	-	TGCGCCAGCAGTCTCAGGTGGGACACTGAAGCTTTCTTT	CASSLRWDTEAFF